Listed here is a single T cell receptor beta chain. This specimen belongs to a study of blood T cell repertoires in COVID-19. About the research overall: The origin of the acute and convalescent COVID-19 samples was the United States, Italy and Spain. From T cells, B-cell-depleted T cells, or PBMCs came the material, which was cDNA or gDNA.

Per the original methods: Cell counts per sample came from amplifying reference gene primers. The data were produced by immunoSEQ multiplex PCR, yet TCRdb's version contains in-frame clones alone and is incomplete. For V, J and clone size, that table is used; D and trimming come from the DNA. This table holds about 140,000 clones, over 70% found once. This CDR3 region has 15 residues. The V segment lost 4 bases and the J segment 4 bases; nucleotides outside the gene matches: 10. CDR1 is SGDLS and CDR2 is YYNGEE in the germline V gene. The specimen sequenced was peripheral blood. The chain is built from TRBV9 and TRBJ1-1, with 7 bases aligning to TRBD1. The TCR sequence derives from a man between 65 and 85 years old who had recovered from COVID-19. CDR3: CASSRDSRSLTEAFF. The DNA for the CDR3 is TGTGCCAGCAGCCGGGACAGCCGTAGTCTCACTGAAGCTTTCTTT.